The source of this T cell receptor beta chain is a study of cytomegalovirus exposure and HLA in healthy donors. Study-level results: Under in vitro conditions, three CMV-associated chains were confirmed as specific for CMV antigens.

The CDR3 sequence is 13 residues long. V gave up 4 bases and J gave up 3 bases, with 10 bases separating them. In germline, CDR1 is ENHRY, CDR2 SYGVKD. Turning to this clone: Antigen unknown.

Only in-frame clones appear in the TCRdb table, and some are missing; sequencing was by immunoSEQ multiplex PCR. The sample holds about 200,000 clones, 83% seen once. The rearrangement links TRBV10-3 to TRBJ2-7, with TRBD1 as a possible D gene (5 bases). Sequenced sample: PBMCs. The sequence was obtained from a woman younger than 30 in good health and CMV-seronegative. The CDR3 spells CAISGQPGYEQYF. In DNA, the CDR3 is TGTGCCATCAGTGGACAGCCCGGCTACGAGCAGTACTTC.